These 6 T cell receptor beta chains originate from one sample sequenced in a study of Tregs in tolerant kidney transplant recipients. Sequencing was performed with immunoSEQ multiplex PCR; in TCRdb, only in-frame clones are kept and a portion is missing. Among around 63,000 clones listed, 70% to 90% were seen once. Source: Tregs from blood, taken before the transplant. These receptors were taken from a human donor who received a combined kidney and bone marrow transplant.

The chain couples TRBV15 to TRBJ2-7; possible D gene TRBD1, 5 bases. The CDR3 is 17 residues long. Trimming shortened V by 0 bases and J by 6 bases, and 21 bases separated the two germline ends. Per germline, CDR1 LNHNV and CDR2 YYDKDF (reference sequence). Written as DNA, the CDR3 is TGTGCCACCAGCAGAGATGGTGGTGGGCAGGGTAGGCTCGAGCAGTACTTC. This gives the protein CATSRDGGGQGRLEQYF. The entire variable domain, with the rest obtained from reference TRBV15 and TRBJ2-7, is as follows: DAMVIQNPRYQVTQFGKPVTLSCSQTLNHNVMYWYQQKSSQAPKLLFHYYDKDFNNEADTPDNFQSRRPNTSFCFLDIRSPGLGDTAMYLCATSRDGGGQGRLEQYFGPGTRLTVT.

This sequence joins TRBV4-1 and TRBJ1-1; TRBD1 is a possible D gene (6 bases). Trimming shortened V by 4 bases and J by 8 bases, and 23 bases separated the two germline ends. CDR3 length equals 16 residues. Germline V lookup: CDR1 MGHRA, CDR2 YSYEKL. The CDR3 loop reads CASSRVSSGGSREAFF. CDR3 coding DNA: TGCGCCAGCAGCCGAGTATCCAGTGGGGGCTCCCGAGAAGCTTTCTTT.

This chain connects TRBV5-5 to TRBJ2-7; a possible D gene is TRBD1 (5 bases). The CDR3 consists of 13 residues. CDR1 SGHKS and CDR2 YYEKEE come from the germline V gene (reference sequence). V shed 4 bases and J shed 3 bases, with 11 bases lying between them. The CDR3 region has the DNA TGTGCCAGCAGCGCCCAAGGGGTCTACGAGCAGTACTTC. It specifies CASSAQGVYEQYF. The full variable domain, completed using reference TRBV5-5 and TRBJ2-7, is DAGVTQSPTHLIKTRGQQVTLRCSPISGHKSVSWYQQVLGQGPQFIFQYYEKEERGRGNFPDRFSARQFPNYSSELNVNALLLGDSALYLCASSAQGVYEQYFGPGTRLTVT.

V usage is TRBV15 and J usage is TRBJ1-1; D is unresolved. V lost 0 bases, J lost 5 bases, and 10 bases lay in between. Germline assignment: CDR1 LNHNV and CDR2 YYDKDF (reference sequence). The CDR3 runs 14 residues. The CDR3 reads CATSRDYPGTEAFF. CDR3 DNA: TGTGCCACCAGCAGAGATTATCCGGGGACTGAAGCTTTCTTT.

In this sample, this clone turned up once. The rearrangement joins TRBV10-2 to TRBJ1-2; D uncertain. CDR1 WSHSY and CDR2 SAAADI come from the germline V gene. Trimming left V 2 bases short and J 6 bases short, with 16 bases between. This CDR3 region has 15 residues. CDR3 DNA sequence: TGCGCCAGCAGTGAGAGAGGGTTGCCTTTGGATGGCTACACCTTC. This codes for CASSERGLPLDGYTF.

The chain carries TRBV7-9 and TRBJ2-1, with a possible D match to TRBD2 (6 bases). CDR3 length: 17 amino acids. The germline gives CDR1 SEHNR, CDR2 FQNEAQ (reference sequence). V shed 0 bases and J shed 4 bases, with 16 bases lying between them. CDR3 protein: CASSLAGDSRGYNEQFF. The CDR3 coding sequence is TGTGCCAGCAGCTTAGCCGGGGACTCGAGAGGATACAATGAGCAGTTCTTC. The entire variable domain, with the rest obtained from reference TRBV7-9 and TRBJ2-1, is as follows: DTGVSQNPRHKITKRGQNVTFRCDPISEHNRLYWYRQTLGQGPEFLTYFQNEAQLEKSRLLSDRFSAERPKGSFSTLEIQRTEQGDSAMYLCASSLAGDSRGYNEQFFGPGTRLTVL.